These 26 T cell receptor beta chains were sequenced from one sample in a study of response to subunit inactivated influenza vaccine. TCRdb fed the RT-PCR reads into MiXCR, producing one record per CDR3 protein. Found here are 600,000 to 850,000 distinct CDR3 sequences, 11% to 15% of them singletons; the top ten hold less than 9%. Sequencing was performed on PBMCs from blood, taken around 14 days before vaccination. The receptors originated from a man aged 50 or older who received an inactivated influenza vaccine.

The CDR3, as DNA: TGTGCCAGCAGCTTATGGGGAGGACGTACGCAGTATTTT. Residues: CASSLWGGRTQYF. The chain has TRBV11-2 and TRBJ2-3; D may be TRBD2 (6 bases). The germline V gene has CDR1 SGHAT and CDR2 FQNNGV. This CDR3 is built from 13 residues. The germline V and J ends were trimmed by 2 bases and 8 bases, with 11 bases remaining between them.

This clonotype was observed a handful of times. The chain uses TRBV27 and TRBJ1-6; 7 bases align to TRBD1. J lost 1 base, V lost 4 bases, and 4 bases had no gene match. Germline CDR1 reads MNHEY; CDR2 reads SMNVEV (reference sequence). This CDR3 region has 16 residues. The CDR3 DNA reads TGTGCCAGCAGTTCGACAGGGTCATCCTATAATTCACCCCTCCACTTT. It encodes CASSSTGSSYNSPLHF.

This clonotype was counted only a few times. The chain employs TRBV12-3 or TRBV12-4 and TRBJ2-7, with D maybe TRBD2 (5 bases). The CDR3 sequence is 14 residues long. V dropped 6 bases and J dropped 3 bases, with 15 bases sitting between them. The CDR3 sequence: CASSRTRGIYEQYF. The CDR3 DNA is TGTGCCAGCAGCCGGACCCGGGGTATCTACGAGCAGTACTTC.

The gene calls are TRBV2 and TRBJ2-5, with D tentatively TRBD2 (7 bases). V was pared by 7 bases and J by 3 bases, with 12 bases between. The CDR3 length is 13 residues. In germline, CDR1 is SNHLY, CDR2 FYNNEI. The CDR3 bases are TGTGCCAGCACCGAAGGGGGGGAAGAGACCCAGTACTTC. Its translation is CASTEGGEETQYF.

This clonotype occurred many times. The gene calls are TRBV6-2 or TRBV6-3 and TRBJ2-1; unclear D gene. This CDR3 comprises 13 residues. Trimming shortened V by 8 bases and J by 7 bases, and 15 bases separated the two germline ends. Germline V CDR1 and CDR2: MNHEY, SVGEGT. CDR3 residues: CASDQWNKNEQFF. The CDR3 bases are TGTGCCAGCGATCAATGGAACAAGAATGAGCAGTTCTTC.

V is TRBV13 and J is TRBJ2-7; D possibly uses TRBD1 or TRBD2 (5 bases each). V was clipped by 5 bases and J by 3 bases, with 17 bases between them. Germline V lookup: CDR1 PRHDT, CDR2 FYEKMQ (reference sequence). This CDR3 spans 15 amino acids. CDR3: CASSPFVRDGYEQYF. CDR3 nucleotides: TGTGCCAGCAGCCCGTTCGTCCGGGACGGCTACGAGCAGTACTTC. Together with reference TRBV13 and TRBJ2-7, the CDR3 gives the full variable domain: AAGVIQSPRHLIKEKRETATLKCYPIPRHDTVYWYQQGPGQDPQFLISFYEKMQSDKGSIPDRFSAQQFSDYHSELNMSSLELGDSALYFCASSPFVRDGYEQYFGPGTRLTVT.

This clonotype was picked up a small number of times. The chain uses TRBV5-4 and TRBJ2-5, with D hard to call. Germline CDR1 SGHNT, CDR2 YYREEE (reference sequence). Trimming took 4 bases from V and 3 from J, leaving 19 bases between them. The CDR3 contains 16 residues. CDR3 sequence (DNA): TGTGCCAGCAGCGCCAAAGGTTTGGGGAAGAAAGAGACCCAGTACTTC. Translation gives CASSAKGLGKKETQYF.

This clonotype occurred a few times. This sequence joins TRBV12-3 or TRBV12-4 and TRBJ2-7, with a tentative D call TRBD2 (5 bases). V shed 1 base and J shed 3 bases, with 16 bases lying between them. CDR3 length equals 16 residues. CDR3 bases: TGTGCCAGCAGTTTAGGGCCGGGGAAAGCCATCTACGAGCAGTACTTC. Protein sequence: CASSLGPGKAIYEQYF.

The chain links TRBV28 to TRBJ2-5; no reliable D call. V dropped 6 bases and J dropped 4 bases, with 9 bases sitting between them. Germline V CDR1 and CDR2: MDHEN, SYDVKM. The CDR3 loop spans 12 amino acids. CDR3 coding DNA: TGTGCCAGCAGACGACGGCCAGAGACCCAGTACTTC. Translation: CASRRRPETQYF.

The table lists this clonotype with a few counts. The V and J genes are TRBV14 and TRBJ1-1; D gene unclear. Deletions cut 0 bases from V and 3 bases from J, with 17 bases between. Germline CDR1 SGHDN, CDR2 FVKESK. The CDR3 consists of 17 residues. CDR3 protein: CASSQDASALGDTEAFF. The CDR3 nucleotides are TGTGCCAGCAGCCAAGATGCCTCGGCCCTCGGAGACACTGAAGCTTTCTTT.

This CDR3 is CASSRDRSEQFF. In DNA form, the CDR3 reads TGCGCCAGCAGCCGAGACAGATCTGAGCAGTTCTTC. The chain uses TRBV4-3 and TRBJ2-1; weak D call: TRBD1 (5 bases). Germline V gene sequence: CDR1 LGHNA, CDR2 YSLEER. CDR3 length: 12 residues. The V gene lost 4 bases and the J gene lost 9 bases, with 10 bases spanning the gap.

The gene calls are TRBV6-1 and TRBJ2-1; D is undetermined. CDR1 is MNHNS and CDR2 is SASEGT in the germline V gene. The CDR3 is 15 amino acids. V lost 6 bases and J lost 0, with 12 bases in between. For the CDR3, the DNA is TGTGCCAGCAGAATAGATATTAACTCCTACAATGAGCAGTTCTTC. It is translated as CASRIDINSYNEQFF.

The chain recombines TRBV7-2 with TRBJ2-7, with D possibly called TRBD1 or TRBD2 (5 bases each). The ends were cut back, 4 bases at V and 4 bases at J, with 11 bases in the middle. This CDR3 region has 13 residues. Germline loops: CDR1 SGHTA, CDR2 FQGNSA. CDR3 DNA sequence: TGTGCCAGCAGCTGGAAAGGGGAGTACGAGCAGTACTTC. It specifies CASSWKGEYEQYF.

The chain recombines TRBV18 with TRBJ2-3; TRBD1 matches at 7 bases. After removal of 5 bases from V and 3 bases from J, the junction contained 8 bases not matched to a gene. The CDR3 runs 15 residues. Per the germline V gene, CDR1 is KGHSH and CDR2 is LQKENI. CDR3 residues: CASSKSPQGTDTQYF. CDR3 nucleotide sequence: TGTGCCAGCTCAAAATCCCCACAGGGGACAGATACGCAGTATTTT.

This clonotype was recorded a few times. The rearrangement uses TRBV30 and TRBJ1-2; possibly TRBD1 for D (6 bases). The CDR3 length is 14 residues. V shed 2 bases and J shed 2 bases, with 12 bases lying between them. CDR1 and CDR2 (germline): GTSNPN, SVGIG (reference sequence). CDR3 coding DNA: TGTGCCTGGAGTCCGCCGGGACAAAACTATGGCTACACCTTC. Amino acid sequence: CAWSPPGQNYGYTF.

This clonotype was seen many times. V gene TRBV10-3 combines with J gene TRBJ2-3; 10 bases are shared with TRBD2. The junction had 11 bases not matched to a gene; V was cut back by 6 bases and J by 5 bases. CDR1 ENHRY and CDR2 SYGVKD come from the germline V gene. The CDR3 contains 16 residues. CDR3 amino acids: CAISGGSGRALDTQYF. The CDR3 DNA reads TGTGCCATCAGCGGAGGGAGCGGGAGGGCCTTAGATACGCAGTATTTT.

This clonotype was counted at least ten times. The chain uses TRBV7-6 and TRBJ2-7; 11 nucleotides align to TRBD1. The CDR3 runs 15 residues. Unmatched junction bases numbered 7, after V lost 5 bases and J lost 4 bases. In germline, CDR1 is SGHVS, CDR2 FNYEAQ. The CDR3 sequence is CASSPRDRGSYEQYF. The CDR3 nucleotides are TGTGCCAGCAGCCCACGGGACAGGGGGTCATACGAGCAGTACTTC.

There are a few counts of this clonotype. CDR3 nucleotide sequence: TGTGCCAGCAGTACCTACGCCTACGAGCAGTACTTC. This gives the protein CASSTYAYEQYF. V is TRBV25-1 and J is TRBJ2-7; D is unclear. This CDR3 comprises 12 residues. CDR1 and CDR2 (germline): MGHDK, SYGVNS. The ends were cut back, 5 bases at V and 2 bases at J, with 7 bases in the middle.

This clonotype turned up a few times. The chain links TRBV27 to TRBJ2-1, with D perhaps matching TRBD2 (6 bases). In germline, CDR1 is MNHEY, CDR2 SMNVEV (reference sequence). The CDR3 is made up of 15 amino acids. The V gene lost 3 bases and the J gene lost 1 base, with 10 bases spanning the gap. The CDR3 loop is CASSLGTESYNEQFF. The CDR3 nucleotides read TGTGCCAGCAGTTTGGGGACTGAGTCCTACAATGAGCAGTTCTTC.

CDR3 DNA sequence: TGTGCCAGCAGAAAAGGGATGGCCCACCGGGCTGGAAACACCATATATTTT. It translates to CASRKGMAHRAGNTIYF. The chain combines TRBV3-1 with TRBJ1-3, with no clear D. Germline lookup yields CDR1 LGHDT and CDR2 YNNKEL (reference sequence). V was pared by 6 bases and J by 2 bases, with 20 bases between. The CDR3 is made up of 17 amino acids.

A few counts support this clonotype. The chain employs TRBV29-1 and TRBJ2-1; TRBD1 agrees at 8 bases. Per the germline V gene, CDR1 is SQVTM and CDR2 is ANQGSEA. With V trimmed by 5 bases and J by 6 bases, 9 bases remained unmatched. The CDR3 has 14 amino acids. CDR3 DNA sequence: TGCAGCGTTCAGGACAGGGCCTCGTTCAATGAGCAGTTCTTC. The encoded protein is CSVQDRASFNEQFF.

This clonotype occurred many times. The chain joins TRBV12-3 or TRBV12-4 to TRBJ2-3, with a weak D call TRBD2 (6 bases). With 4 bases removed from V and 0 bases from J, the gap between germline ends came to 11 bases. This CDR3 comprises 15 residues. The CDR3 DNA follows: TGTGCCAGCAGTTCGGAAGGGACTAGCACAGATACGCAGTATTTT. The encoded protein is CASSSEGTSTDTQYF.

This clonotype was observed a handful of times. The chain joins TRBV5-1 to TRBJ1-1; 8 nucleotides match TRBD1. CDR3 size: 15 residues. Germline loops: CDR1 SGHRS, CDR2 YFSETQ. The V segment lost 2 bases and the J segment 5 bases; nucleotides outside the gene matches: 8. The CDR3 here is CASSFRQGRSTEAFF. Written as DNA, the CDR3 is TGCGCCAGCAGCTTCCGACAGGGGAGGTCGACTGAAGCTTTCTTT.

The sample holds a few counts of this clonotype. V gene TRBV28 combines with J gene TRBJ2-7; no definite D call. Per the germline V gene, CDR1 is MDHEN and CDR2 is SYDVKM. The CDR3 has 14 residues. V lost 4 bases, J lost 0 bases, and 10 bases lay in between. The CDR3 DNA follows: TGTGCCAGCAGTTCCGGCACCACCTCCTACGAGCAGTACTTC. Translation gives CASSSGTTSYEQYF. The whole variable domain, filled in from reference TRBV28 and TRBJ2-7, reads DVKVTQSSRYLVKRTGEKVFLECVQDMDHENMFWYRQDPGLGLRLIYFSYDVKMKEKGDIPEGYSVSREKKERFSLILESASTNQTSMYLCASSSGTTSYEQYFGPGTRLTVT.

This clonotype was observed a handful of times. The chain is built from TRBV5-1 and TRBJ2-2; D might be TRBD2 (6 bases). The CDR3 length is 17 residues. Per the germline V gene, CDR1 is SGHRS and CDR2 is YFSETQ. The germline V and J ends were trimmed by 2 bases and 1 base, with 15 bases remaining between them. The CDR3 bases are TGCGCCAGCAGCTTCCCCCTCGGCGGGATGAACACCGGGGAGCTGTTTTTT. Residues: CASSFPLGGMNTGELFF.

This clonotype appeared a few times. The rearrangement joins TRBV20-1 to TRBJ1-5; possibly TRBD1 for D (6 bases). The CDR3 runs 13 residues. Germline loops: CDR1 DFQATT, CDR2 SNEGSKA (reference sequence). The V and J ends lost 4 bases and 1 base respectively, with 8 bases between them. CDR3 nucleotides: TGCAGTGCTATCCAGGGGAGCAATCAGCCCCAGCATTTT. Protein sequence: CSAIQGSNQPQHF.